This T cell receptor beta chain was sequenced during a study of blood T cell repertoires in COVID-19. Sequenced by immunoSEQ multiplex PCR; TCRdb stores in-frame clones only, minus some. The data show approximately 30,000 clones, 85% seen once. Germline V gene data show CDR1 as SGHVS and CDR2 as FNYEAQ. The length of the CDR3 is 15 residues. Between the trimmed V and J ends, which lost 5 bases and 4 bases, there was a span of 17 bases. Source material: peripheral blood. This TCR was recovered from a human donor in a cohort sampled during active COVID-19. This chain joins TRBV7-6 and TRBJ1-2, with a possible D match to TRBD1 (6 bases). The chain's CDR3 is CASSPSFSGVYGYTF. The CDR3 coding sequence is TGTGCCAGCAGCCCAAGTTTTTCAGGGGTCTATGGCTACACCTTC.